This T cell receptor beta chain was identified in a study of T cell repertoires in cytomegalovirus infection. About the research overall: Shared public TCR beta signatures pointed to both CMV infection and a matching HLA type.

TCRdb recomputed calls from the reads with MiXCR, one row per CDR3 protein. The table has 25,000 to 35,000 distinct CDR3 sequences, around 19% seen once. Points on this clonotype: Its antigen remains unidentified.

Per germline, CDR1 SGHVS and CDR2 FQNEAQ. Trimming cost V 5 bases and J 2 bases; bases outside gene matches: 4. This CDR3 is 16 amino acids long. The sequence came from a human donor in good health (CMV status not recorded). Some clones in this sample may be carry-over from other donors' samples. The sample here was CD8+ T cells from cultured PBMCs, taken from culture after CMV antigen stimulation. The chain couples TRBV7-8 to TRBJ2-1, with 12 bases matching TRBD2. CDR3 loop: CASSPRLAGAYNEQFF. The CDR3 nucleotides read TGTGCCAGCAGCCCCAGACTAGCGGGGGCCTACAATGAGCAGTTCTTC.